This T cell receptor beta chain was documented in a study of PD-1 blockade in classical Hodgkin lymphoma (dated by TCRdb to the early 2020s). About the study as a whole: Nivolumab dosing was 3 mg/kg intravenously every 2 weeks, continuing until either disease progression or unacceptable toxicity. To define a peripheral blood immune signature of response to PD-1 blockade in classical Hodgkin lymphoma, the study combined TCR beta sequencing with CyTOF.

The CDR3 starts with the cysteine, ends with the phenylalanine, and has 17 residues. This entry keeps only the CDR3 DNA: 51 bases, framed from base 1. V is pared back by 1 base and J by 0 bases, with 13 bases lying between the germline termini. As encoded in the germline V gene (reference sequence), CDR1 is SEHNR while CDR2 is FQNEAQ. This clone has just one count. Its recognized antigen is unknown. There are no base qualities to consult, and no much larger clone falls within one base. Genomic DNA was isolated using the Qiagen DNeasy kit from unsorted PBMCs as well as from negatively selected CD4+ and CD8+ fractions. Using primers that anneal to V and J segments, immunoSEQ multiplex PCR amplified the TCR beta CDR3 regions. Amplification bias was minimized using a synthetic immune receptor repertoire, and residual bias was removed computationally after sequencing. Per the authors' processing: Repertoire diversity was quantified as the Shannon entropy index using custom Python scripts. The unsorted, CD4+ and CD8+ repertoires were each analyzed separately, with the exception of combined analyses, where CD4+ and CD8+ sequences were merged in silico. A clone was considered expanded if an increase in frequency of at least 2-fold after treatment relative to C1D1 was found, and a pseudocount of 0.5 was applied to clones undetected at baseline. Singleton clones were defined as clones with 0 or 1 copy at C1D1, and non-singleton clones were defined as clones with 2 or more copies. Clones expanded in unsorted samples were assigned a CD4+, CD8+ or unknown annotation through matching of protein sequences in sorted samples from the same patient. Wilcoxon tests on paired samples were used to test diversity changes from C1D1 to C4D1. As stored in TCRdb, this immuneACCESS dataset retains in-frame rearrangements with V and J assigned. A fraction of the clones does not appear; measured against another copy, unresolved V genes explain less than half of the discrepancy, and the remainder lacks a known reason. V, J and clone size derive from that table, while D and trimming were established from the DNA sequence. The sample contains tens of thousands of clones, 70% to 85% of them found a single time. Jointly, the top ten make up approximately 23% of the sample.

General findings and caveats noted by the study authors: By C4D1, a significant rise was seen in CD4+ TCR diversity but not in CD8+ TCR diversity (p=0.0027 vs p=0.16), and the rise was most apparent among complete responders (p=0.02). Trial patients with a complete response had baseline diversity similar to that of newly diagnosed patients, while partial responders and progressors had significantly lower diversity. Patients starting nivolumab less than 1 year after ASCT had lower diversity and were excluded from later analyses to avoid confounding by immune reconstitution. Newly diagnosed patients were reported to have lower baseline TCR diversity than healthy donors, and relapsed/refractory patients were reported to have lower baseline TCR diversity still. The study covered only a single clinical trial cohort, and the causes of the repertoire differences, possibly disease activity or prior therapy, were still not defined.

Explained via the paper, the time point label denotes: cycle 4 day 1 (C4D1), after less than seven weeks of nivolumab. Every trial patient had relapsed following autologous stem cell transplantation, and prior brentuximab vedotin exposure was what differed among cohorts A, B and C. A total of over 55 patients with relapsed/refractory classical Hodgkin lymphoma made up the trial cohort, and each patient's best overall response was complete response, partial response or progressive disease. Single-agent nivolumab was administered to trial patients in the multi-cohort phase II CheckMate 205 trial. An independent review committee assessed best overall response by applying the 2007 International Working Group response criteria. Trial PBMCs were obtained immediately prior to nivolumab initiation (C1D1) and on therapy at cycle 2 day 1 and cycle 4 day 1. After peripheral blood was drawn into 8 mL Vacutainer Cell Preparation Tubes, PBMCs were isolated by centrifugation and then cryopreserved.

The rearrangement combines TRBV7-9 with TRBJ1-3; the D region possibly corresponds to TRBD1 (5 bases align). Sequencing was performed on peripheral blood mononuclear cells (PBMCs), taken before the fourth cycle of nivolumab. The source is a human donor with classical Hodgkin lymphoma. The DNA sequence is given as TGTGCCAGCAGCTTAGTGGGACGGCTTATCTCTGGAAACACCATATATTTT. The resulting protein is CASSLVGRLISGNTIYF.